This entry features one T cell receptor beta chain sequence. Its antigen has not been determined. No qualities accompany the bases; no much larger clone lies one base away. The data were taken from a study of vaccination and CD4 T cells after COVID-19 (dated 2022 in TCRdb). General notes on the study: SARS-CoV-2 positivity had been established in the convalescent patients by nasal swab PCR, and mild disease was recorded in under ten of these patients and severe disease in one. Post-vaccine blood samples were obtained a median of around 67 days after the second vaccine dose, with a range of roughly 14 to 241 days. The convalescent cohort comprised six males and four females, including two Hispanic individuals, seven Caucasians, two Asians and one multiracial person. Post-COVID blood samples from convalescent patients were collected a median of around 100 days after diagnosis, with a range of roughly 35 to 180 days. In 10 COVID-19 convalescent patients and several infection-naive healthy vaccine recipients, researchers compared the spike-specific CD4+ TCR repertoire from before mRNA vaccination with the repertoire from after. In control cultures, a CEFX viral epitope pool was used as positive control, an HIV-1 Nef peptide pool was used as negative control, or no peptide was added. Culture stimuli were overlapping spike peptide pools from SARS-CoV-2 and from the common cold coronaviruses HCoV-NL63, HCoV-OC43 and HCoV-229E. Participants got two doses of the Pfizer-BioNTech BNT162b2 vaccine (n=8) or two doses of the Moderna mRNA-1273 vaccine (n=2).

To prepare the library, PCR was applied. At the Johns Hopkins FTIC core, DNA from the cultured CD4+ T cells underwent TCR sequencing with the Oncomine TCR Beta short-read assay. The QIAamp micro DNA kit was used to extract genomic DNA from the cultured CD4+ T cells. Oncomine TCR Beta libraries made from cultured CD4+ T cells were pooled using unique dual indexes and sequenced on an Illumina iSeq 100. In the source study's methods: Non-productive sequences were filtered out, and CDR3s that did not start with C, did not end with F or W, or were shorter than 7 amino acids were discarded. Antigen-specific clonotypes were identified using the MANAFEST web application through comparison of peptide-stimulated wells with reference and other culture wells. For a clone to be called positive, the clone needed an FDR below 0.05, an odds ratio above 5, and a productive frequency above 0.1% in at least two of three replicate wells. A clonotype counted as cross-reactive if it showed significant expansion both in the SARS-CoV-2 spike wells and in at least one common cold coronavirus spike condition. Using R version 3.6.1, CDR3 homology was evaluated through Levenshtein distances (stringdist) along with unrooted phylogenetic trees (ape). TCRdb itself trimmed the public reads at Q25 with fastp, ran MiXCR and retained productive beta chains. Records with the same CDR3 protein are collapsed into one entry carrying the most frequent genes and DNA. The authors' filters were not applied to this entry. The sample table records 8,000 or so distinct CDR3 sequences; roughly 20% of these occur just once. The ten largest clones add up to approximately 21% of the sample.

The CDR3, cysteine through phenylalanine, is 12 amino acids long. Of the read, only the CDR3 DNA is kept; its 36 bases are in frame from base 1. V sheds 4 bases and J sheds 0 bases, leaving 4 bases between their ends. In the germline V gene, CDR1 corresponds to KGHSH and CDR2 to LQKENI. According to the study, the label for this sample's treatment or condition signals: roughly 11-day PBMC culture with coronavirus spike peptide pools or control peptides (ViraFEST assay). The ViraFEST assay was used in the study, in which antigen-specific T cells were expanded with peptide pools and expanded clonotypes were subsequently identified by TCR sequencing. The convalescent patients' positive SARS-CoV-2 PCR tests fell between March and December 2020, which was before the Alpha, Beta and Delta variants emerged in the United States. About 2 million PBMCs per well were cultured in IMDM with approximately 5.2% human AB serum and roughly 9.3 IU/ml IL-2, plus 10 ug/ml peptide pools. Half of the culture medium was replaced with fresh IL-2-containing medium on days 3 and 7. Once the cells had been in culture for approximately 10 days, the EasySep CD4+ T cell isolation kit was used to isolate CD4+ T cells by negative selection. Ficoll-Paque Plus gradient centrifugation was used to isolate PBMCs from whole blood, and the isolated PBMCs were then either used fresh or cryopreserved at -140C. Each culture condition was generally run in triplicate wells.

Overall study results and their limits: In convalescent patients, a median around 85% of post-vaccine SARS-CoV-2-reactive clones were detected only after vaccination, and vaccine-specific priming was suggested by this finding. In convalescent patients, nearly all vaccine-specific clones (304 of 307) were found to be mono-reactive for SARS-CoV-2 spike rather than cross-reactive with common cold coronaviruses. The number of convalescent patients in the study was relatively small, and the study did not examine early timepoints following natural infection. Although the median number of SARS-CoV-2-reactive clonotypes went up from around 20 after infection to 38 after vaccination, the increase was not significant.

The clonotype originates from a human donor who had recovered from COVID-19. Material: CD4+ T cells from blood, cultured in vitro, obtained after SARS-CoV-2 vaccination. Here the chain combines TRBV18 and TRBJ2-7; the D gene identity is not certain. Here is the DNA: TGTGCCAGCTCACAAAGCTCCTACGAGCAGTACTTC. This sequence encodes CASSQSSYEQYF.